The 5 T cell receptor beta chains in this list originate from one sample, sequenced in a study of T cell changes during pregnancy in multiple sclerosis. Assay: immunoSEQ multiplex PCR; the TCRdb copy retains only in-frame clones and omits some. The data show some 110,000 clones, about 90% seen once. The sample in question was peripheral blood, obtained before pregnancy. These receptors all stem from a female donor with multiple sclerosis, enrolled in a pregnancy study.

CDR3 coding DNA: TGTGCCAGCAAGATCTTTAACTTGAACACTGAAGCTTTCTTT. Translating gives CASKIFNLNTEAFF. The chain has TRBV19 and TRBJ1-1; D gene unclear. This CDR3 has 14 residues. Trimming cost V 9 bases and J 0 bases, with 14 bases left between them. CDR1 is LNHDA and CDR2 is SQIVND in the germline V gene (reference sequence).

This clone appeared a single time. This sequence joins TRBV19 and TRBJ1-5; 7 positions agree with TRBD1. The trim removed 2 bases at V and 3 bases at J, leaving 7 bases unmatched. The CDR3 runs 16 residues. Germline-derived CDR1 and CDR2 are LNHDA and SQIVND (reference sequence). As DNA, the CDR3 is TGTGCCAGTAGTATAAAAGGACAGGATGACAATCAGCCCCAGCATTTT. It yields the protein CASSIKGQDDNQPQHF. Supplemented by reference TRBV19 and TRBJ1-5, the full variable domain reads DGGITQSPKYLFRKEGQNVTLSCEQNLNHDAMYWYRQDPGQGLRLIYYSQIVNDFQKGDIAEGYSVSREKKESFPLTVTSAQKNPTAFYLCASSIKGQDDNQPQHFGDGTRLSIL.

The genes are TRBV11-2 and TRBJ2-1; TRBD2 matches 11 bases. With 3 bases clipped from V and 0 bases from J, the junction kept 7 bases outside the gene matches. The CDR3 loop spans 18 amino acids. The germline V gene has CDR1 SGHAT and CDR2 FQNNGV. The CDR3 coding sequence is TGTGCCAGCAGCTTCCCGGGACTAGCGGTAAGCTCCTACAATGAGCAGTTCTTC. As protein: CASSFPGLAVSSYNEQFF.

The gene calls are TRBV4-1 and TRBJ1-2, with D possibly matching TRBD1 (5 bases). Trimming removed 0 bases from V and 5 bases from J, with 16 bases in between. This CDR3 is 16 amino acids long. Germline V lookup: CDR1 MGHRA, CDR2 YSYEKL. The CDR3, as DNA: TGCGCCAGCAGCCAAGATCGCATAGGGGCGCGGTATGGCTACACCTTC. It translates to CASSQDRIGARYGYTF.

The rearrangement joins TRBV6-5 to TRBJ2-7, with 8 bases lining up with TRBD1. This CDR3 has 15 residues. Per the germline V gene, CDR1 is MNHEY and CDR2 is SVGAGI. Trimming took 2 bases from V and 5 from J; bases not matched to a gene: 8. This chain's CDR3 is CASSYARGQGDEQYF. CDR3 nucleotides: TGTGCCAGCAGTTACGCAAGAGGACAGGGCGACGAGCAGTACTTC.